This T cell receptor beta chain was identified during a study of blood T cells in healthy people across ages. Each of the donors had approximately 10 milliliters of peripheral blood drawn into EDTA-treated Vacutainer tubes. This clonotype was recorded once. A second about 7 to 11 cycle PCR used barcoded and J-beta primers. In TCRdb, the 5' RACE reads were re-called with MiXCR into one record per CDR3 protein. The sample shows about 800,000 distinct CDR3 sequences, more than 45% of them seen only once. The sequencing sample was made of blood. The TCR sequence derives from a man aged 30 to 39 in good health.

The CDR3 reads CASSLGFGGVYEQYF. For the CDR3, the DNA is TGTGCCAGCAGTTTAGGGTTCGGGGGGGTCTATGAGCAGTACTTC. The chain joins TRBV27 to TRBJ2-7; 8 nucleotides align to TRBD2. The CDR3 is 15 amino acids. Germline CDR1 MNHEY, CDR2 SMNVEV (reference sequence). V gave up 2 bases and J gave up 7 bases; unmatched junction bases: 10.